These T cell receptor beta chains were read from a single sample in a study of cytomegalovirus exposure and HLA in healthy donors. Assay used: immunoSEQ multiplex PCR; TCRdb lists only in-frame clones, some missing. The repertoire holds about 160,000 clones, with 86% as singletons. The source material was PBMCs. Source of these receptors: a woman younger than 35 in good health and CMV-seronegative. Each CDR3 is given with its conserved first and last residue. The order of the fields is J gene, D gene, V gene, clone size, CDR3 protein, CDR3 DNA. D genes are given only for firm matches. Only part of the rows carry a size: once, few, many, or a class if the clone is expanded.

J: TRBJ2-1
D: NA
V: TRBV27
size: NA
CDR3: CASSLPDSLDEQFF
DNA: TGTGCCAGCAGTCTCCCGGACTCCCTCGATGAGCAGTTCTTC

J: TRBJ1-1
D: NA
V: TRBV7-6
size: once
CDR3: CASSASGNTEAFF
DNA: TGTGCCAGCAGCGCGAGCGGGAACACTGAAGCTTTCTTT

J: TRBJ2-3
D: NA
V: TRBV27
size: NA
CDR3: CASSLLGLTTRPGQYF
DNA: TGTGCCAGCAGTTTACTAGGCCTTACGACTCGCCCGGGGCAGTATTTT

J: TRBJ2-7
D: NA
V: TRBV29-1
size: once
CDR3: CSVRGSGFSYEQYF
DNA: TGCAGCGTGAGAGGGAGCGGATTCTCCTACGAGCAGTACTTC

J: TRBJ2-1
D: NA
V: TRBV23-1
size: NA
CDR3: CASSPPDYNEQFF
DNA: TGCGCCAGCAGTCCCCCAGACTACAATGAGCAGTTCTTC

J: TRBJ1-1
D: NA
V: TRBV28
size: NA
CDR3: CASSPEGPNGFF
DNA: TGTGCCAGCAGTCCCGAGGGCCCCAACGGTTTCTTT

J: TRBJ1-1
D: TRBD1
V: TRBV28
size: NA
CDR3: CASSETGQKNTEAFF
DNA: TGTGCCAGCAGTGAAACGGGACAGAAGAACACTGAAGCTTTCTTT

J: TRBJ2-3
D: NA
V: TRBV27
size: NA
CDR3: CASSSLSTDTQYF
DNA: TGTGCCAGCAGTTCCCTTAGCACAGATACGCAGTATTTT

J: TRBJ2-2
D: NA
V: TRBV2
size: NA
CDR3: CASSEIATQNTGELFF
DNA: TGTGCCAGCAGTGAGATAGCGACACAGAACACCGGGGAGCTGTTTTTT

J: TRBJ1-3
D: TRBD1
V: TRBV23-1
size: NA
CDR3: CASSQSVGTAYSGNTIYF
DNA: TGCGCCAGCAGTCAATCGGTAGGGACAGCTTACTCTGGAAACACCATATATTTT

J: TRBJ1-5
D: NA
V: TRBV6-1
size: NA
CDR3: CASRYQSGIGQPQHF
DNA: TGTGCCAGCCGCTATCAGTCGGGAATCGGTCAGCCCCAACATTTT

J: TRBJ1-4
D: TRBD1
V: TRBV5-6
size: NA
CDR3: CASSLTGAGEEKLFF
DNA: TGTGCCAGCAGCCTCACAGGGGCCGGCGAAGAAAAACTGTTTTTT

J: TRBJ2-7
D: NA
V: TRBV10-3
size: NA
CDR3: CAISESVRGGEQYF
DNA: TGTGCCATCAGTGAGTCAGTAAGGGGCGGTGAGCAGTACTTC

J: TRBJ2-5
D: NA
V: TRBV29-1
size: NA
CDR3: CSAVGTGRTPSYQETQYF
DNA: TGCAGCGCCGTGGGTACAGGGCGAACTCCATCGTACCAAGAGACCCAGTACTTC

J: TRBJ2-3
D: NA
V: TRBV6-1
size: NA
CDR3: CASSEGGSTDTQYF
DNA: TGTGCCAGCAGTGAAGGTGGCTCCACAGATACGCAGTATTTT

J: TRBJ1-2
D: NA
V: TRBV23-1
size: NA
CDR3: CASSQRGPGADYGYTF
DNA: TGCGCCAGCAGTCAGCGTGGTCCAGGGGCAGACTATGGCTACACCTTC

J: TRBJ2-7
D: NA
V: TRBV27
size: once
CDR3: CASSMTSSYEQYF
DNA: TGTGCCAGCAGTATGACTAGTTCCTACGAGCAGTACTTC

J: TRBJ1-5
D: NA
V: TRBV25-1
size: NA
CDR3: CASRRIRSGYQPQHF
DNA: TGTGCCAGCAGGCGAATACGATCGGGATATCAGCCCCAGCATTTT